The 13 T cell receptor beta chains below all came from one sample that was sequenced in a study of T cell repertoires in ileal Crohn's disease. TCRdb's copy holds only in-frame clones and misses some; the assay was immunoSEQ multiplex PCR. This table has more than 11,000 clones, roughly 87% appearing once. Sample: ileal tissue. The receptors come from an adult with Crohn's disease.

This rearrangement joins TRBV27 to TRBJ2-7; a possible D gene is TRBD1 (6 bases). Looked up from germline, CDR1 is MNHEY and CDR2 is SMNVEV (reference sequence). V shed 4 bases and J shed 3 bases, with 13 bases lying between them. The CDR3 runs to 14 residues. This CDR3 is CASSWSWGLYEQYF. CDR3 in DNA: TGTGCCAGCAGTTGGTCCTGGGGGCTCTACGAGCAGTACTTC.

This chain connects TRBV6-5 to TRBJ1-1, with D possibly matching TRBD1 (6 bases). V dropped 4 bases and J dropped 3 bases, with 12 bases sitting between them. CDR3 size: 14 residues. Germline-derived CDR1 and CDR2 are MNHEY and SVGAGI. CDR3 nucleotides: TGTGCCAGCAGTTGGAGGGGGAGGGACACTGAAGCTTTCTTT. It specifies CASSWRGRDTEAFF.

The chain joins TRBV28 to TRBJ1-4, with a possible D match to TRBD1 (5 bases). Germline values: CDR1 MDHEN, CDR2 SYDVKM. V lost 5 bases, J lost 13 bases, and 20 bases lay in between. The CDR3 extends over 14 amino acids. The CDR3 is CASSTAQDPTGLFF. The CDR3, as DNA: TGTGCCAGCAGTACCGCTCAAGACCCCACAGGACTGTTTTTT.

This clone occurred once. The rearrangement uses TRBV5-4 and TRBJ2-2; TRBD2 aligns across 9 bases. The V segment lost 4 bases and the J segment 5 bases; nucleotides outside the gene matches: 6. CDR1 SGHNT and CDR2 YYREEE come from the germline V gene (reference sequence). The CDR3 sequence is 15 residues long. The CDR3 reads CASSPELAGTGELFF. The CDR3, as DNA: TGTGCCAGCAGCCCGGAGCTAGCGGGAACCGGGGAGCTGTTTTTT.

The chain recombines TRBV6-5 with TRBJ2-7, with 10 bases identical to TRBD1. Germline lookup yields CDR1 MNHEY and CDR2 SVGAGI. Losses at the gene ends were 3 bases for V and 5 bases for J; bases not matched to a gene: 4. This CDR3 contains 14 residues. CDR3 nucleotides: TGTGCCAGCAGTTATGGGACAGGGGTCAACGAGCAGTACTTC. It translates to CASSYGTGVNEQYF.

This chain uses TRBV5-4 with TRBJ2-5; no reliable D call. The CDR3 totals 14 residues. V lost 0 bases and J lost 1, with 7 bases in between. Per germline, CDR1 SGHNT and CDR2 YYREEE (reference sequence). CDR3 bases: TGTGCCAGCAGCTTGGATCAGATCCAAGAGACCCAGTACTTC. Amino acids: CASSLDQIQETQYF.

The J gene is TRBJ2-7, the V gene TRBV7-3; 11 nucleotides agree with TRBD2. J lost 5 bases, V lost 5 bases, and 5 bases had no gene match. The germline gives CDR1 SGHTA, CDR2 FQGTGA. This CDR3 is 14 amino acids long. The CDR3 protein is CASSKGLAANEQYF. CDR3 sequence (DNA): TGTGCCAGCAGCAAGGGACTAGCGGCAAACGAGCAGTACTTC.

The chain is built from TRBV19 and TRBJ2-1; 8 nucleotides align to TRBD2. The CDR3 totals 15 residues. CDR1 is LNHDA and CDR2 is SQIVND in the germline V gene (reference sequence). The trim removed 3 bases at V and 10 bases at J, leaving 11 bases unmatched. In DNA, the CDR3 is TGTGCCAGTAGTATTGGAGCGGGAGCGAGTTGGGAGCAGTTCTTC. Its protein is CASSIGAGASWEQFF.

The chain joins TRBV5-1 to TRBJ1-3; D unresolved. The CDR3 runs to 14 residues. V was trimmed by 1 base and J by 8 bases, leaving 13 bases between them. The germline V gene has CDR1 SGHRS and CDR2 YFSETQ. This CDR3 is CASSLPGPGDTIYF. The CDR3 nucleotides are TGCGCCAGCAGCTTGCCCGGCCCCGGGGACACCATATATTTT.

This rearrangement joins TRBV7-7 to TRBJ2-7; D call uncertain. The CDR3 runs 13 residues. Trimming left V 5 bases short and J 7 bases short, with 15 bases between. Germline CDR1 and CDR2: SSHAT and FNYEAQ (reference sequence). The CDR3: CASSPTTVSEQYF. CDR3 bases: TGTGCCAGCAGCCCGACAACTGTCTCTGAGCAGTACTTC.

The V call is TRBV7-2, the J call TRBJ1-1, with D maybe TRBD1 (5 bases). The germline V and J ends were trimmed by 2 bases and 1 base, with 8 bases remaining between them. The length of the CDR3 is 14 residues. From germline, CDR1 is SGHTA and CDR2 FQGNSA. CDR3 sequence: CASSLQTGNTEAFF. The CDR3 DNA is TGTGCCAGCAGCTTACAAACAGGGAACACTGAAGCTTTCTTT.

The CDR3 DNA is TGTGCTAGTGGAGGACATTCCGGGGAGCTGTTTTTT. It encodes CASGGHSGELFF. The chain couples TRBV12-5 to TRBJ2-2; tentatively, D is TRBD1 (5 bases). The V end was cut by 6 bases, the J end by 6 bases, with 8 bases between. The CDR3 covers 12 residues. Germline CDR1 reads LGHNT; CDR2 reads FRNRAP.

The chain is built from TRBV5-1 and TRBJ2-7, with 7 positions matching TRBD1. CDR1 SGHRS and CDR2 YFSETQ come from the germline V gene. V dropped 1 base and J dropped 5; count of bases not matched to a gene: 15. This CDR3 is 17 amino acids long. The CDR3 DNA reads as TGCGCCAGCAGCTTGTATCCCCTTGCACAGGGGAAGAACGAGCAGTACTTC. This sequence encodes CASSLYPLAQGKNEQYF.